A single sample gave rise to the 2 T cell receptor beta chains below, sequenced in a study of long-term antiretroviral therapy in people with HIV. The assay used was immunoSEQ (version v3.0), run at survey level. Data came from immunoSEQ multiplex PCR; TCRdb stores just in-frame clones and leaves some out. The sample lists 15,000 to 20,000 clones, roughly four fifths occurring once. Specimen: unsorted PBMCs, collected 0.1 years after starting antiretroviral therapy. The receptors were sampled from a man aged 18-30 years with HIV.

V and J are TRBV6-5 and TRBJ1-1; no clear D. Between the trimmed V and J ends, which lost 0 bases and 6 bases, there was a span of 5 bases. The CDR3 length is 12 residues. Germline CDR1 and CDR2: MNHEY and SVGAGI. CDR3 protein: CASSYSGAEAFF. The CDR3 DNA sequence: TGTGCCAGCAGTTACTCGGGCGCTGAAGCTTTCTTT.

The CDR3 loop is CASSVGGSEAFF. CDR3 nucleotides: TGTGCCAGCAGCGTAGGGGGCTCTGAAGCTTTCTTT. The chain employs TRBV9 and TRBJ1-1; weak D call: TRBD1 (5 bases). The CDR3 is 12 amino acids. CDR1 is SGDLS and CDR2 is YYNGEE in the germline V gene. Trimming took off 0 bases at V and 6 bases at J, with 6 bases between the two ends.